A single sample gave rise to the 10 T cell receptor beta chains below, sequenced in a study of T-cell memory formation after mild COVID-19. A single record per CDR3 protein comes from TCRdb applying MiXCR to the 5' RACE reads. The sample holds around 450,000 distinct CDR3 sequences; around 24% are singletons and the top ten take around 8.1%. Sequencing was performed on PBMCs or a T cell subset sorted from them (not recorded which). The receptor source for this set is an adult woman who had mild COVID-19 (a few samples of this study predate the infection). Cell type and time point are not known.

The gene calls are TRBV12-3 or TRBV12-4 and TRBJ1-5; D possibly corresponds to TRBD1 (6 bases). The CDR3 has 14 residues. V was clipped by 6 bases and J by 5 bases, with 14 bases between them. CDR3 in amino acids: CASRTTGLDQPQHF. CDR3 sequence (DNA): TGTGCCAGCAGAACCACAGGGTTAGATCAGCCCCAGCATTTT.

This clonotype was seen many times. The genes are TRBV7-3 and TRBJ1-1; D unclear. The V and J ends lost 10 bases and 2 bases respectively, with 17 bases between them. Germline CDR1 SGHTA, CDR2 FQGTGA. The CDR3 extends over 14 amino acids. DNA for the CDR3: TGTGCCACTAGCGGTTGGGCAACTAACACTGAAGCTTTCTTT. Protein product: CATSGWATNTEAFF.

The V call is TRBV25-1, the J call TRBJ2-3, with 10 nucleotides matching TRBD1. The CDR3 loop spans 16 amino acids. Looked up from germline, CDR1 is MGHDK and CDR2 is SYGVNS. The trim removed 1 base at V and 4 bases at J, leaving 5 bases unmatched. CDR3 residues: CASSESLGQGADTQYF. The DNA of the CDR3 is TGTGCCAGCAGTGAATCCCTAGGACAGGGGGCAGATACGCAGTATTTT.

The chain combines TRBV12-3 or TRBV12-4 with TRBJ1-2; D is possibly TRBD1 (6 bases). V was pared by 4 bases and J by 8 bases, with 17 bases between. The CDR3 has 14 residues. Here the CDR3 DNA reads TGTGCCAGCAGTTCGTTTACAGGGACGCAAGGCTACACCTTC. It encodes CASSSFTGTQGYTF.

The sample holds a few counts of this clonotype. The chain links TRBV20-1 to TRBJ2-3; weak D call: TRBD2 (5 bases). The CDR3 loop spans 14 amino acids. Germline V lookup: CDR1 DFQATT, CDR2 SNEGSKA (reference sequence). V shed 5 bases and J shed 0 bases, with 12 bases lying between them. CDR3 nucleotide sequence: TGCAGTGCTCGAACCGGAGGCAGCACAGATACGCAGTATTTT. It is translated as CSARTGGSTDTQYF.

This clonotype was detected once. The rearrangement links TRBV6-1 to TRBJ2-1; 8 nucleotides align to TRBD2. Trimming took 7 bases from V and 3 from J; bases not matched to a gene: 8. The CDR3 length is 15 residues. Germline V gene sequence: CDR1 MNHNS, CDR2 SASEGT. For the CDR3, the DNA is TGTGCCAGCACGGGAGGGCGGGGGGTCTACAATGAGCAGTTCTTC. It is translated as CASTGGRGVYNEQFF.

The rearrangement uses TRBV7-9 and TRBJ2-7; 8 bases agree with TRBD2. V shed 7 bases, J shed 3 bases, and the junction held 14 bases outside the gene matches. CDR3 length: 16 amino acids. Germline values: CDR1 SEHNR, CDR2 FQNEAQ (reference sequence). This chain's CDR3 is CASTSKIGGRNYEQYF. The DNA of the CDR3 is TGTGCCAGCACCTCTAAAATTGGCGGGAGGAACTACGAGCAGTACTTC.

The chain is built from TRBV12-3 or TRBV12-4 and TRBJ1-5, with 7 bases fitting TRBD1. The ends lost 1 base at V and 1 base at J; junction bases unmatched: 7. The CDR3 is 17 residues long. The chain's CDR3 is CASSLGNRGRSNQPQHF. CDR3 sequence (DNA): TGTGCCAGCAGTTTAGGAAACAGGGGAAGGAGCAATCAGCCCCAGCATTTT.

This clonotype has a handful of counts. The chain's CDR3 is CASSPEVGSKNIQYF. CDR3 nucleotide sequence: TGTGCCAGCAGCCCCGAAGTCGGGTCCAAAAACATTCAGTACTTC. V is TRBV7-3 and J is TRBJ2-4; D is uncertain. Trimming cost V 5 bases and J 2 bases, with 13 bases left between them. The germline gives CDR1 SGHTA, CDR2 FQGTGA. The CDR3 is made up of 15 amino acids.

On this clonotype: One end of the junction is discordant with germline, which a read error may explain. CDR3 in amino acids: CASSPPGTGRMLF. As DNA, the CDR3 is TGTGCCAGCAGCCCTCCAGGTACGGGACGGATGCTGTTT. The chain uses TRBV7-9 and TRBJ1-1; TRBD1 might be the D (5 bases). This CDR3 is built from 13 residues. Per germline, CDR1 SEHNR and CDR2 FQNEAQ (reference sequence).